This record covers a single TCR beta chain. The authors' processing: Estimation of nucleated cell counts relied on the amplification of reference gene primers. The repertoire was sequenced with immunoSEQ multiplex PCR; TCRdb's copy has only in-frame clones and lacks some. D and trimming were read from the DNA, whereas the V and J calls and clone size are those reported in that table. The data hold some 350,000 clones, with 75% to 90% observed a single time. Individuals aged about 18 to 90 years were recruited from about two dozen US areas. Resolution of symptoms, clearance, or two negative PCRs was present in recovered Cohort 3 donors. These data come from a study of blood T cell repertoires in COVID-19. Study details: Sites in the United States, Italy and Spain provided acute and convalescent COVID-19 samples.

V was trimmed by 4 bases and J by 3 bases, leaving 11 bases between them. Germline V gene lookup returns CDR1 SNHLY and CDR2 FYNNEI. This CDR3 is 14 amino acids long. The receptor comes from a man younger than 35 who had recovered from COVID-19. The V and J genes are TRBV2 and TRBJ2-3; a weak D match, TRBD1 (5 bases). Sample: PBMCs or T cells enriched from blood (not recorded which). The CDR3 here is CASSVLTVTDTQYF. CDR3 bases: TGTGCCAGCAGTGTCTTGACAGTTACAGATACGCAGTATTTT. Full variable domain (missing parts from reference TRBV2 and TRBJ2-3): EPEVTQTPSHQVTQMGQEVILRCVPISNHLYFYWYRQILGQKVEFLVSFYNNEISEKSEIFDDQFSVERPDGSNFTLKIRSTKLEDSAMYFCASSVLTVTDTQYFGPGTRLTVL.